One and the same sample provided the 10 T cell receptor beta chains below, sequenced in a study of blood T cell repertoires in COVID-19. The protocol was immunoSEQ multiplex PCR, while the TCRdb copy is restricted to in-frame clones and leaves out a portion. This table has 75,000 to 90,000 clones, 60% to 80% appearing once. Sequenced material: peripheral blood. Every receptor here comes from a man aged 55 to 70 with COVID-19, enrolled during active disease.

In this sample, this clone turned up a few times. The sample carries other DNA sequences with the same CDR3. The V gene is TRBV9, the J gene TRBJ2-2, with D maybe TRBD1 (6 bases). Between the trimmed V and J ends, which lost 0 bases and 0 bases, there was a span of 6 bases. The length of the CDR3 is 15 residues. The germline V gene has CDR1 SGDLS and CDR2 YYNGEE. This CDR3 is CASSVGTANTGELFF. CDR3 nucleotide sequence: TGTGCCAGCAGCGTAGGGACAGCGAACACCGGGGAGCTGTTTTTT.

The rearrangement joins TRBV5-6 to TRBJ2-7, with D perhaps TRBD2 (5 bases). The V end was cut by 4 bases, the J end by 2 bases, with 10 bases between. Germline V gene sequence: CDR1 SGHDT, CDR2 YYEEEE. The CDR3 is 13 residues long. The CDR3 DNA follows: TGTGCCAGCAGCCCGGGAAGGACCTACGAGCAGTACTTC. Amino acid sequence: CASSPGRTYEQYF. Full variable domain (missing parts from reference TRBV5-6 and TRBJ2-7): DAGVTQSPTHLIKTRGQQVTLRCSPKSGHDTVSWYQQALGQGPQFIFQYYEEEERQRGNFPDRFSGHQFPNYSSELNVNALLLGDSALYLCASSPGRTYEQYFGPGTRLTVT.

The chain is built from TRBV4-2 and TRBJ1-1, with D hard to call. The germline V gene has CDR1 LGHNA and CDR2 YNFKEQ. The V gene lost 5 bases and the J gene lost 5 bases, with 15 bases spanning the gap. The CDR3 has 14 amino acids. CDR3 sequence reads: CASSGRSRVTEAFF. As DNA, the CDR3 is TGTGCCAGCAGCGGCCGGAGTCGGGTGACTGAAGCTTTCTTT.

The chain has TRBV9 and TRBJ2-4, with 8 bases matching TRBD2. The V gene end was trimmed by 0 bases and the J gene end by 0 bases; junction bases not matched to a gene: 14. The germline V gene has CDR1 SGDLS and CDR2 YYNGEE. This CDR3 region has 20 residues. CDR3 bases: TGTGCCAGCAGCGTAGGAGATAGAGCACTAGCGGATCTAGCCAAAAACATTCAGTACTTC. Amino acids: CASSVGDRALADLAKNIQYF.

This chain joins TRBV10-3 and TRBJ1-2, with 7 nucleotides matching TRBD1. This CDR3 comprises 15 residues. Per germline, CDR1 ENHRY and CDR2 SYGVKD. V lost 2 bases and J lost 4; bases outside the gene matches: 7. The CDR3, as DNA: TGTGCCATCAGTGAGGGAGAGGGGGCGATCTATGGCTACACCTTC. Its translation: CAISEGEGAIYGYTF.

The V call is TRBV2, the J call TRBJ1-5; a weak D match, TRBD1 (5 bases). Germline CDR1 and CDR2: SNHLY and FYNNEI. V was trimmed by 4 bases and J by 3 bases, leaving 13 bases between them. This CDR3 has 15 residues. CDR3 nucleotide sequence: TGTGCCAGCAGTGTCTGGGACTCTAACAATCAGCCCCAGCATTTT. This translates into CASSVWDSNNQPQHF.

This rearrangement joins TRBV5-1 to TRBJ2-3; TRBD1 matches at 8 bases. With V trimmed by 4 bases and J by 1 base, 5 bases remained unmatched. Germline CDR1 and CDR2: SGHRS and YFSETQ. This CDR3 is built from 15 residues. The DNA for the CDR3 is TGCGCCAGCAGCACGCGGACAGGGCGCACAGATACGCAGTATTTT. Encoded protein: CASSTRTGRTDTQYF.

This clone turned up a few times. The chain combines TRBV6-5 with TRBJ2-7; D may be TRBD2 (6 bases). This CDR3 contains 12 residues. Germline V gives CDR1 MNHEY, CDR2 SVGAGI. V lost 2 bases and J lost 7, with 9 bases in between. The CDR3 reads CASSYKGGEQYF. CDR3 DNA: TGTGCCAGCAGTTACAAGGGAGGAGAGCAGTACTTC.

This chain connects TRBV4-2 to TRBJ1-3; 7 bases map to TRBD1. V lost 3 bases to trimming and J lost 4 bases; unmatched junction nucleotides: 9. Germline V gene data show CDR1 as LGHNA and CDR2 as YNFKEQ. This CDR3 spans 16 amino acids. This CDR3 reads CASSQFGQAGGNTIYF. The CDR3, as DNA: TGTGCCAGCAGCCAGTTCGGACAGGCGGGAGGAAACACCATATATTTT.

The gene calls are TRBV19 and TRBJ1-2; D remains unclear. The V gene's germline CDR1 is LNHDA and CDR2 SQIVND (reference sequence). CDR3 length: 14 residues. Trimming pared 5 bases from V and 3 bases from J, leaving 13 bases between. The CDR3 here is CASSPEGTYYGYTF. Written as DNA, the CDR3 is TGTGCCAGTAGTCCAGAGGGAACCTACTATGGCTACACCTTC.